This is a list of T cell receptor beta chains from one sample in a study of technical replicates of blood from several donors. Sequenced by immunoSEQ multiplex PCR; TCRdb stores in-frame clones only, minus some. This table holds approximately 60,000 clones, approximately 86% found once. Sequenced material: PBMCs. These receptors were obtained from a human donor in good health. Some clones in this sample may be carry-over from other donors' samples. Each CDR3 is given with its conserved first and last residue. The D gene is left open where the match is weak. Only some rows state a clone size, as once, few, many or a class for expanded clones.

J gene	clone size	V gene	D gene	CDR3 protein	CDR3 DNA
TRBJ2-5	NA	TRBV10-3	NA	CAISERAGQETQYF	TGTGCCATCAGTGAGAGGGCGGGGCAAGAGACCCAGTACTTC
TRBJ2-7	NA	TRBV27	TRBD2	CASSLSQGTSGRRNEQYF	TGTGCCAGCAGTTTATCGCAAGGGACTAGCGGGAGGAGGAACGAGCAGTACTTC
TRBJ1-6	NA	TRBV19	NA	CASSVSGGLGRSFNSPLHF	TGTGCCAGTAGCGTATCGGGGGGGCTTGGGCGCTCCTTCAATTCACCCCTCCACTTT
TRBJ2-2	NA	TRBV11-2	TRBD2	CASRGIAGGPAGELFF	TGTGCCAGCAGGGGGATAGCGGGGGGGCCGGCCGGGGAGCTGTTTTTT
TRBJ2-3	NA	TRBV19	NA	CASSVGQITDTQYF	TGTGCCAGTAGCGTTGGACAAATCACAGATACGCAGTATTTT
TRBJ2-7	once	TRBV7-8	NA	CASSLSLTQPGAYF	TGTGCCAGCAGCCTATCCCTGACACAGCCTGGGGCTTACTTC
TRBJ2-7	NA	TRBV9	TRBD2	CASSVAPSGRADEQYF	TGTGCCAGCAGCGTAGCACCTAGCGGGAGGGCTGACGAGCAGTACTTC
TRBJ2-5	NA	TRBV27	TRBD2	CASTNSGGSGDQETQYF	TGTGCCAGCACCAACTCCGGGGGTAGCGGGGACCAAGAGACCCAGTACTTC
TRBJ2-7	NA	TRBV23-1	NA	CASSHVPPDKSSYEQYF	TGCGCCAGCAGTCACGTGCCCCCGGACAAGAGCTCCTACGAGCAGTACTTC
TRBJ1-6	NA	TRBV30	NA	CAWKRTAQTLHF	TGTGCCTGGAAGCGGACAGCGCAGACCCTCCACTTT
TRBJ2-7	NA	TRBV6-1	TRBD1	CASNPDRGTYEQYF	TGTGCCAGCAACCCGGACAGGGGTACCTACGAGCAGTACTTC
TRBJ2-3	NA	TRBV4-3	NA	CASSQDGGRTDTQYF	TGCGCCAGCAGCCAAGACGGGGGACGCACAGATACGCAGTATTTT
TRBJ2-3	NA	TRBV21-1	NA	CASTDQRQGTDTQYF	TGTGCCAGCACCGACCAAAGACAGGGCACAGATACGCAGTATTTT
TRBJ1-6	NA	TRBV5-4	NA	CASSNNKGNYNSPLHF	TGTGCCAGCAGCAACAATAAGGGGAACTATAATTCACCCCTCCACTTT
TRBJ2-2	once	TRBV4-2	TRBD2	CASSQIGLAGGNTGELFF	TGTGCCAGCAGCCAGATAGGACTAGCGGGGGGGAACACCGGGGAGCTGTTTTTT
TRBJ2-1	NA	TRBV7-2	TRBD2	CASSLGRAGGSEQFF	TGTGCCAGCAGCTTAGGTCGAGCGGGGGGGAGTGAGCAGTTCTTC
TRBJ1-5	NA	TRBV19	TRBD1	CASRNVTGGRNQPQHF	TGTGCCAGTAGGAATGTTACAGGGGGAAGGAATCAGCCCCAGCATTTT
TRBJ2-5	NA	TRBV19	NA	CASSTRGETQYF	TGTGCCAGTAGTACCCGAGGAGAGACCCAGTACTTC
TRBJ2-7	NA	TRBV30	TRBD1	CAWSWTGTRGGEQYF	TGTGCCTGGAGTTGGACAGGGACACGTGGGGGCGAGCAGTACTTC
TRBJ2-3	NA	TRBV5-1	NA	CASSYRDTDTQYF	TGCGCCAGCAGCTATCGGGACACAGATACGCAGTATTTT
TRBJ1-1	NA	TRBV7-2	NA	CASSSSQGPDTEAFF	TGTGCCAGCAGCTCATCCCAGGGGCCGGACACTGAAGCTTTCTTT
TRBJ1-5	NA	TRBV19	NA	CASSLSFQPQHF	TGTGCCAGTAGTCTTAGCTTTCAGCCCCAGCATTTT
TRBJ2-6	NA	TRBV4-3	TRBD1	CASGTGMAGANVLTF	TGCGCCTCCGGGACAGGGATGGCTGGGGCCAACGTCCTGACTTTC
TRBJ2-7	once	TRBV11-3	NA	CASSTEGSEQYF	TGTGCCAGCAGCACCGAGGGCAGCGAGCAGTACTTC
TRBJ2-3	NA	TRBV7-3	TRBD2	CASSLRGDRTDTQYF	TGTGCCAGCAGCTTACGGGGGGATCGCACAGATACGCAGTATTTT
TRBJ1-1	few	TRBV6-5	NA	CASSWTENTEAFF	TGTGCCAGCAGTTGGACAGAGAACACTGAAGCTTTCTTT
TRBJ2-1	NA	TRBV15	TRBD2	CATSRDLAGGNNEQFF	TGTGCCACCAGCAGAGATTTAGCGGGGGGGAATAATGAGCAGTTCTTC
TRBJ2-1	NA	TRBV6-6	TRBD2	CASRDSGMSSYNEQFF	TGTGCCAGCAGAGATAGCGGGATGTCATCCTACAATGAGCAGTTCTTC
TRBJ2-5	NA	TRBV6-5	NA	CASSREFSSQETQYF	TGTGCCAGCAGTAGGGAGTTCAGCTCCCAAGAGACCCAGTACTTC
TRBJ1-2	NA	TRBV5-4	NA	CASSSSTRNYGYTF	TGTGCCAGCAGCTCCTCCACACGCAACTATGGCTACACCTTC
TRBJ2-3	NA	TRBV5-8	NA	CASSLGYSGSTDTQYF	TGTGCCAGCAGCTTGGGTTACTCAGGGAGCACAGATACGCAGTATTTT
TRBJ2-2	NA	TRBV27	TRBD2	CASRLAGGVGGELFF	TGTGCCAGCAGGCTAGCGGGGGGGGTTGGCGGGGAGCTGTTTTTT
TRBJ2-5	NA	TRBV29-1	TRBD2	CSGRGRGRAGETQYF	TGCAGCGGACGGGGTCGCGGGAGGGCCGGGGAGACCCAGTACTTC
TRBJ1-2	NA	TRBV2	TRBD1	CASTTDHTGAAGDYTF	TGTGCCAGCACTACCGACCACACAGGGGCAGCGGGGGACTACACCTTC
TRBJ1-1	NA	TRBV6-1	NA	CASSGIYTEAFF	TGTGCCAGCAGTGGTATCTACACTGAAGCTTTCTTT
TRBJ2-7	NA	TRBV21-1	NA	CASLEGRLGEQYF	TGTGCCAGCCTTGAGGGGAGGTTAGGGGAGCAGTACTTC
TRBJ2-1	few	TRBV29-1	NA	CSVALASREQFF	TGCAGCGTTGCCCTAGCCTCGAGGGAGCAGTTCTTC
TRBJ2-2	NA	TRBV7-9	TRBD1	CASSAQGARTGELFF	TGTGCCAGCAGCGCCCAGGGGGCGCGTACCGGGGAGCTGTTTTTT
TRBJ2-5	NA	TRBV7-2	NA	CASSLRDPQYF	TGTGCCAGCAGCTTACGGGATCCCCAGTACTTC
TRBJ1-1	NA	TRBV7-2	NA	CASSLGQNTEAFF	TGTGCCAGCAGCTTAGGGCAGAACACTGAAGCTTTCTTT
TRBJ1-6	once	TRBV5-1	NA	CASSLIATGSSYNSPLHF	TGCGCCAGCAGCTTGATTGCGACGGGGAGCTCCTATAATTCACCCCTCCACTTT